A single sample is the source of the 5 T cell receptor beta chains below, sequenced in a study of Graves' ophthalmopathy and Graves' hyperthyroidism. RNA transcripts were the source from which TCR beta CDR3 regions were amplified. An initial RT-PCR round employing HTBI primers preceded a second-round multiplex PCR. TCRdb independently ran MiXCR on the multiplex PCR reads; one entry per CDR3 protein. Of hundreds of thousands of distinct CDR3 sequences in the sample, 20% to 25% were seen once. Specimen: peripheral blood. These receptors were obtained from a woman aged 18-29 years with stable Graves' hyperthyroidism. Some clones in this sample may be carry-over from other donors' samples.

This clonotype came up many times. The CDR3 DNA is TGCAGTGCTAGAGATGAAGCCTACGAGCAGTACTTC. Translated: CSARDEAYEQYF. The rearrangement links TRBV20-1 to TRBJ2-7; D remains unclear. CDR1 is DFQATT, CDR2 SNEGSKA, per germline (reference sequence). The V end lost 0 bases, the J end lost 2 bases, and 5 bases lay between the germline ends. The CDR3 runs 12 residues.

The V gene is TRBV12-5, the J gene TRBJ1-2; 10 bases line up with TRBD1. Germline assignment: CDR1 LGHNT and CDR2 FRNRAP. J gave up 2 bases and V 7 bases, and 4 bases lay outside the gene matches. The CDR3 spans 14 residues. CDR3 bases: TGTGCTAGTGTCCCGGGACAGGGGAACTATGGCTACACCTTC. Residues: CASVPGQGNYGYTF.

In its sample, this clonotype was seen many times. The chain uses TRBV24-1 and TRBJ2-2, with D uncertain. The germline V gene has CDR1 KGHDR and CDR2 SFDVKD. This CDR3 is 13 amino acids long. The germline V and J ends were trimmed by 5 bases and 4 bases, with 7 bases remaining between them. CDR3: CATSALTTGELFF. The DNA of the CDR3 is TGTGCCACCAGTGCCCTAACCACCGGGGAGCTGTTTTTT.

This clonotype was observed at least ten times. The chain employs TRBV2 and TRBJ2-5; D not resolved. V was cut by 6 bases and J by 2 bases, with 7 bases left in between. This CDR3 is 12 amino acids long. Germline V lookup: CDR1 SNHLY, CDR2 FYNNEI. Here the CDR3 reads CASRAEQETQYF. The CDR3 nucleotides read TGTGCCAGCAGGGCAGAGCAAGAGACCCAGTACTTC.

This clonotype has at least ten counts. The CDR3 is CSARWTGVYQETQYF. The CDR3, as DNA: TGCAGTGCTAGATGGACAGGGGTCTACCAAGAGACCCAGTACTTC. The chain employs TRBV20-1 and TRBJ2-5, with 9 bases lining up with TRBD1. This CDR3 has 15 amino acids. The germline CDR1 and CDR2 sequences are DFQATT and SNEGSKA (reference sequence). Unmatched junction bases numbered 4, after V lost 2 bases and J lost 0 bases.